Shown below are 17 T cell receptor beta chains from a single sample sequenced in a study of low-dose radiotherapy and immunotherapy resistance in tumors. The sample's time point: before trial treatment. TCRs underwent around 18 PCR cycles of amplification with a constant-region primer and V-primer adapter. TCRdb re-called the reads with MiXCR, one entry per CDR3 protein. The profile shows fewer than 60,000 distinct CDR3 sequences, around 11% of them singletons. The source was PBMCs, collected before treatment. Receptors were obtained from a female donor with ovarian cancer.

This clonotype was seen many times. The chain carries TRBV20-1 and TRBJ2-3; weak D call: TRBD1 (6 bases). The CDR3 is 14 amino acids. Germline assignment: CDR1 DFQATT and CDR2 SNEGSKA (reference sequence). CDR3 nucleotides: TGCAGCCCGTCTCCGCAGGGGCCCACAGATACGCAGTATTTT. Amino acid sequence: CSPSPQGPTDTQYF.

This clonotype was observed many times. The chain uses TRBV2 and TRBJ1-5; D is perhaps TRBD1 (6 bases). CDR1 SNHLY and CDR2 FYNNEI come from the germline V gene. The CDR3 runs 14 residues. With 3 bases removed from V and 5 bases from J, the gap between germline ends came to 11 bases. The CDR3 bases are TGTGCCAGCAGTGAGAACAGGGACGATCAGCCCCAGCATTTT. This translates into CASSENRDDQPQHF.

This clonotype occurred many times. The CDR3 coding sequence is TGCAGTGCCGTATCCCCCGGGACACGCAAATCCACAGATACGCAGTATTTT. Its protein product is CSAVSPGTRKSTDTQYF. The rearrangement links TRBV20-1 to TRBJ2-3; D may be TRBD1 (6 bases). Germline V gene lookup returns CDR1 DFQATT and CDR2 SNEGSKA (reference sequence). The CDR3 spans 17 residues. With 6 bases removed from V and 2 bases from J, the gap between germline ends came to 24 bases.

Many counts were recorded for this clonotype. The chain links TRBV28 to TRBJ1-2, with 8 nucleotides matching TRBD1. Germline CDR1 and CDR2: MDHEN and SYDVKM. With 3 bases clipped from V and 2 bases from J, the junction kept 2 bases outside the gene matches. This CDR3 is built from 14 residues. CDR3 in amino acids: CASSLRTGNYGYTF. In DNA form, the CDR3 reads TGTGCCAGCAGTTTGCGGACAGGGAACTATGGCTACACCTTC.

The chain is built from TRBV6-8 and TRBJ1-2; maybe TRBD1 (6 bases). The CDR3 has 14 amino acids. Germline V gives CDR1 MNHGY, CDR2 SAAAGT. V was clipped by 6 bases and J by 0 bases, with 11 bases between them. The CDR3 region is CASRSNRANYGYTF. As DNA, the CDR3 is TGTGCCAGCAGATCAAACAGGGCTAACTATGGCTACACCTTC.

This clonotype was counted ten times or more. The chain joins TRBV15 to TRBJ2-1; D ambiguous. Trimming stripped 0 bases from V and 5 bases from J, with 5 bases between. Germline CDR1 LNHNV, CDR2 YYDKDF (reference sequence). This CDR3 has 13 residues. DNA of the CDR3: TGTGCCACCAGCAGAGAAGCAAACAATGAGCAGTTCTTC. Translated: CATSREANNEQFF.

V gene TRBV29-1 combines with J gene TRBJ1-2; no reliable D call. This CDR3 is 12 amino acids long. Trimming removed 5 bases at V and 0 bases at J, with 7 bases between. Germline V gene sequence: CDR1 SQVTM, CDR2 ANQGSEA. CDR3 coding DNA: TGCAGCGTTCAGGCAGCTAACTATGGCTACACCTTC. Residues: CSVQAANYGYTF. The full variable domain, completed using reference TRBV29-1 and TRBJ1-2, is SAVISQKPSRDICQRGTSLTIQCQVDSQVTMMFWYRQQPGQSLTLIATANQGSEATYESGFVIDKFPISRPNLTFSTLTVSNMSPEDSSIYLCSVQAANYGYTFGSGTRLTVV.

By share of the sample, this clonotype is medium-sized. The V call is TRBV28, the J call TRBJ2-3; 7 bases agree with TRBD1. Germline CDR1 reads MDHEN; CDR2 reads SYDVKM. Germline trimming cut 6 bases from V and 1 base from J; bases unmatched to any gene: 7. The CDR3 consists of 15 residues. The CDR3 loop is CASSPGQLGTDTQYF. The CDR3 DNA sequence: TGTGCCAGCAGCCCGGGACAGCTAGGCACAGATACGCAGTATTTT.

This clonotype was found many times. The V gene is TRBV29-1, the J gene TRBJ2-2; TRBD1 aligns across 9 bases. Losses at the gene ends were 4 bases for V and 5 bases for J; bases not matched to a gene: 2. Germline loops: CDR1 SQVTM, CDR2 ANQGSEA. This CDR3 has 13 amino acids. The CDR3 DNA follows: TGCAGCGTTGGACAGGGGGTTACCGGGGAGCTGTTTTTT. Encoded protein: CSVGQGVTGELFF.

The rearrangement links TRBV6-1 to TRBJ2-1; tentative D call: TRBD1 (6 bases). Germline V gene data show CDR1 as MNHNS and CDR2 as SASEGT. CDR3 length: 15 amino acids. Trimming removed 0 bases at V and 8 bases at J, with 14 bases between. The CDR3 spells CASSEAPGAVDEQFF. CDR3 in DNA: TGTGCCAGCAGTGAAGCGCCAGGGGCTGTGGATGAGCAGTTCTTC.

This clonotype was counted many times. This chain uses TRBV28 with TRBJ2-7, with D tentatively TRBD2 (5 bases). The length of the CDR3 is 12 residues. Trimming stripped 5 bases from V and 7 bases from J, with 12 bases between. The germline V gene encodes CDR1 MDHEN and CDR2 SYDVKM. The CDR3 reads CASSGRPGEQYF. Here the CDR3 DNA reads TGTGCCAGCAGTGGACGTCCGGGGGAGCAGTACTTC.

This clonotype was seen at least ten times. The rearrangement links TRBV18 to TRBJ1-1, with 12 nucleotides matching TRBD1. The CDR3 sequence is 16 residues long. Per the germline V gene, CDR1 is KGHSH and CDR2 is LQKENI. With V trimmed by 1 base and J by 5 bases, 5 bases remained unmatched. For the CDR3, the DNA is TGTGCCAGCTCACCACAGGGACAGGGGGCGGGAACTGAAGCTTTCTTT. This encodes CASSPQGQGAGTEAFF. Full variable domain (rest looked up from reference TRBV18 and TRBJ1-1): NAGVMQNPRHLVRRRGQEARLRCSPMKGHSHVYWYRQLPEEGLKFMVYLQKENIIDESGMPKERFSAEFPKEGPSILRIQQVVRGDSAAYFCASSPQGQGAGTEAFFGQGTRLTVV.

This clonotype was counted at least ten times. The chain uses TRBV5-5 and TRBJ2-5, with 11 bases aligning to TRBD2. The germline gives CDR1 SGHKS, CDR2 YYEKEE (reference sequence). The CDR3 runs to 17 residues. The V and J ends lost 3 bases and 5 bases, in that order; junction bases with no gene match: 12. This CDR3 is CASSSGSGGATMETQYF. In nucleotides, the CDR3 is TGTGCCAGCAGCTCGGGTAGCGGGGGGGCTACAATGGAGACCCAGTACTTC.

Note on this clonotype: A read error may be the cause here, since a much bigger clone is one base away. No conserved phenylalanine or tryptophan ends this CDR3, so it is likely a read error. The rearrangement joins TRBV24-1 to TRBJ1-1, with D hard to call. V lost 3 bases to trimming and J lost 7 bases, with 20 bases between them. The CDR3 consists of 16 residues. The germline gives CDR1 KGHDR, CDR2 SFDVKD. CDR3 loop: CATSDPKAGSGDEAFL. In nucleotides, the CDR3 is TGTGCCACCAGTGATCCAAAGGCTGGTAGCGGGGATGAAGCTTTCCTT.

This clonotype was observed many times. The CDR3 region has the DNA TGTGCCAGCAGCAAGGAGGCCGGCCCTACCTACGAGCAGTACTTC. Translation: CASSKEAGPTYEQYF. This rearrangement joins TRBV7-3 to TRBJ2-7; D might be TRBD2 (5 bases). The CDR3 consists of 15 residues. Germline loops: CDR1 SGHTA, CDR2 FQGTGA. V shed 5 bases and J shed 2 bases, with 16 bases lying between them.

This clonotype has at least ten counts. The conserved phenylalanine or tryptophan is not found at the CDR3 terminus, so this likely reflects a read error. V gene TRBV20-1 combines with J gene TRBJ1-2; D perhaps matches TRBD1 (6 bases). The CDR3 loop spans 11 amino acids. The V end was cut by 6 bases, the J end by 5 bases, with 10 bases between. The germline V gene has CDR1 DFQATT and CDR2 SNEGSKA (reference sequence). The CDR3 region is CSATGSYGYTL. The DNA for the CDR3 is TGCAGTGCCACAGGGTCGTATGGCTACACCTTG.

The sample holds many counts of this clonotype. The chain carries TRBV27 and TRBJ2-5; 10 bases match TRBD2. Germline values: CDR1 MNHEY, CDR2 SMNVEV (reference sequence). The CDR3 has 16 residues. Trimming cost V 5 bases and J 6 bases; bases outside gene matches: 12. The CDR3 loop is CASSEESGGARKTQYF. The CDR3 DNA reads TGTGCCAGCAGTGAGGAAAGCGGGGGGGCCAGGAAGACCCAGTACTTC.